This T cell receptor beta chain was retrieved from a study of neoadjuvant anti-PD-1 for oral cavity cancer. On the study more broadly: Most patients had three to four biweekly doses of 3 mg/kg nivolumab before resection.

Per the germline V gene, CDR1 is LNHNV and CDR2 is YYDKDF (reference sequence). With V trimmed by 1 base and J by 5 bases, 10 bases remained unmatched. CDR3 length: 16 amino acids. Measured with immunoSEQ multiplex PCR; TCRdb has only the in-frame clones, and not every one. The sample consists of about 15,000 clones, 40% of them appearing once. Documented time point: after neoadjuvant nivolumab, at surgical resection. Sample: tumor tissue, taken after nivolumab (anti-PD-1) treatment. The chain recombines TRBV15 with TRBJ1-2; 7 positions agree with TRBD1. This TCR derives from a person aged 35 to 85 with oral cavity squamous cell carcinoma. CDR3 bases: TGTGCCACCAGCAGAGGCGATCAGCCAGGGGGATATGGCTACACCTTC. It yields the protein CATSRGDQPGGYGYTF.